Shown below are 17 T cell receptor beta chains from a single sample sequenced in a study of technical replicates of blood from four donors. The repertoire was sequenced with immunoSEQ multiplex PCR; TCRdb's copy has only in-frame clones and lacks some. This table has about 64,000 clones, about 86% appearing once. Material: PBMCs. These receptors were collected from a human donor in good health. Some clones in this sample may be carry-over from other donors' samples.

The chain is built from TRBV10-3 and TRBJ1-5, with D perhaps TRBD1 (5 bases). V shed 0 bases and J shed 1 base, with 10 bases lying between them. The germline CDR1 and CDR2 sequences are ENHRY and SYGVKD. This CDR3 spans 16 amino acids. DNA for the CDR3: TGTGCCATCAGTGAGTCATTGGGGGGGAGCAATCAGCCCCAGCATTTT. Protein product: CAISESLGGSNQPQHF.

The J gene is TRBJ2-3, the V gene TRBV4-2, with 12 bases identical to TRBD2. The germline CDR1 and CDR2 sequences are LGHNA and YNFKEQ. The length of the CDR3 is 16 residues. V lost 0 bases and J lost 4; bases outside the gene matches: 2. CDR3 sequence: CASSQDLAGGPDTQYF. The CDR3 bases are TGTGCCAGCAGCCAAGATCTAGCGGGGGGGCCAGATACGCAGTATTTT.

This clone occurred a few times. V and J are TRBV12-5 and TRBJ2-6; 8 bases are a match to TRBD1. The CDR3 extends over 19 amino acids. Unmatched junction bases numbered 11, after V lost 2 bases and J lost 2 bases. Germline CDR1 LGHNT, CDR2 FRNRAP. The CDR3 loop is CASGLQSDRVDPGANVLTF. Here the CDR3 DNA reads TGTGCTAGTGGTTTGCAGTCGGACAGGGTTGACCCTGGGGCCAACGTCCTGACTTTC.

The gene calls are TRBV7-9 and TRBJ2-3; D unresolved. Germline V gene lookup returns CDR1 SEHNR and CDR2 FQNEAQ (reference sequence). With 3 bases removed from V and 2 bases from J, the gap between germline ends came to 12 bases. The CDR3 has 15 residues. CDR3 bases: TGTGCCAGCAGCTTGTACAGTCAACCCACAGATACGCAGTATTTT. Its protein product is CASSLYSQPTDTQYF.

J is TRBJ1-6 and V is TRBV27; 7 bases map to TRBD1. Germline values: CDR1 MNHEY, CDR2 SMNVEV (reference sequence). The CDR3 runs 16 residues. V lost 2 bases and J lost 6; bases outside the gene matches: 7. This chain's CDR3 is CASSLRGRVVNSPLHF. As DNA, the CDR3 is TGTGCCAGCAGTTTAAGGGGGCGCGTCGTTAATTCACCCCTCCACTTT.

This chain connects TRBV7-8 to TRBJ1-5; D is unclear. There are 13 residues in the CDR3. Between the trimmed V and J ends, which lost 2 bases and 7 bases, there was a span of 9 bases. Per germline, CDR1 SGHVS and CDR2 FQNEAQ. DNA of the CDR3: TGTGCCAGCAGCTTATTTTCGCGCCAGCCCCAGCATTTT. Translation: CASSLFSRQPQHF. Full variable domain (rest looked up from reference TRBV7-8 and TRBJ1-5): GAGVSQSPRYKVAKRGQDVALRCDPISGHVSLFWYQQALGQGPEFLTYFQNEAQLDKSGLPSDRFFAERPEGSVSTLKIQRTQQEDSAVYLCASSLFSRQPQHFGDGTRLSIL.

V is TRBV5-1 and J is TRBJ2-3; D not resolved. The CDR3 sequence is 14 residues long. Trimming shortened V by 6 bases and J by 0 bases, and 11 bases separated the two germline ends. Germline V CDR1 and CDR2: SGHRS, YFSETQ. CDR3 region: CASTPSTSTDTQYF. CDR3 DNA sequence: TGCGCCAGCACCCCCTCCACTAGCACAGATACGCAGTATTTT.

The chain is built from TRBV7-8 and TRBJ2-7; tentatively, D is TRBD2 (5 bases). Germline lookup yields CDR1 SGHVS and CDR2 FQNEAQ. V was trimmed by 2 bases and J by 2 bases, leaving 10 bases between them. The CDR3 extends over 14 amino acids. In DNA form, the CDR3 reads TGTGCCAGCAGCTTAAGAGGGAACCCCTACGAGCAGTACTTC. Translating it yields CASSLRGNPYEQYF.

V gene TRBV4-3 combines with J gene TRBJ2-7; 7 nucleotides line up with TRBD1. The CDR3 contains 15 residues. The V gene's germline CDR1 is LGHNA and CDR2 YSLEER. V lost 0 bases to trimming and J lost 5 bases; unmatched junction nucleotides: 7. CDR3 amino acids: CASSQDRQGGNEQYF. The CDR3 DNA sequence: TGCGCCAGCAGCCAAGATCGACAGGGTGGAAACGAGCAGTACTTC.

The chain links TRBV11-2 to TRBJ2-3, with D possibly matching TRBD2 (5 bases). This CDR3 spans 16 amino acids. Per the germline V gene, CDR1 is SGHAT and CDR2 is FQNNGV. V shed 5 bases and J shed 4 bases, with 19 bases lying between them. The CDR3, as DNA: TGTGCCAGCAGCCCCGGAGGCGGACCGCGAGCAGATACGCAGTATTTT. Translation: CASSPGGGPRADTQYF.

This clone was observed a few times. The chain links TRBV7-2 to TRBJ1-1; no firm D call. The CDR3 runs 13 residues. With 2 bases removed from V and 1 base from J, the gap between germline ends came to 5 bases. CDR1 and CDR2 from the germline V gene are SGHTA and FQGNSA. CDR3 coding DNA: TGTGCCAGCAGCTTAAGAGGGAACACTGAAGCTTTCTTT. Its protein is CASSLRGNTEAFF.

The sample holds a few counts of this clone. The chain recombines TRBV7-9 with TRBJ1-4; D gene ambiguous. V was cut by 1 base and J by 10 bases, with 10 bases left in between. This CDR3 has 13 amino acids. Germline assignment: CDR1 SEHNR and CDR2 FQNEAQ (reference sequence). CDR3 bases: TGTGCCAGCAGCTTAGAGAAGGGAGGAAAACTGTTTTTT. Translated: CASSLEKGGKLFF.

The CDR3, as DNA: TGTGCCATCAGTGAGTTGCTAGATATGGAGACCCAGTACTTC. It yields the protein CAISELLDMETQYF. The J gene is TRBJ2-5, the V gene TRBV10-3; no clear D gene. V was clipped by 1 base and J by 5 bases, with 11 bases between them. Germline CDR1 is ENHRY and CDR2 is SYGVKD. The CDR3 totals 14 residues.

The rearrangement joins TRBV4-2 to TRBJ2-5; 8 positions agree with TRBD2. The trim removed 0 bases at V and 5 bases at J, leaving 8 bases unmatched. CDR1 LGHNA and CDR2 YNFKEQ come from the germline V gene. The CDR3 extends over 16 amino acids. CDR3 coding DNA: TGTGCCAGCAGCCAAGATGAGCTAGCGGGTTGGGAGACCCAGTACTTC. It specifies CASSQDELAGWETQYF.

The rearrangement links TRBV9 to TRBJ2-2; weak D call: TRBD1 (5 bases). Germline values: CDR1 SGDLS, CDR2 YYNGEE. V lost 4 bases and J lost 5, with 15 bases in between. CDR3 length equals 15 residues. Here the CDR3 DNA reads TGTGCCAGCAGCACGATTCCAGGGCCAACCGGGGAGCTGTTTTTT. This sequence encodes CASSTIPGPTGELFF.

The CDR3 sequence: CARADGPNLHREVNYGYTF. The CDR3 bases are TGCGCCAGGGCCGACGGCCCAAACCTTCACAGGGAAGTCAACTATGGCTACACCTTC. The V and J genes are TRBV5-1 and TRBJ1-2; a weak D match, TRBD1 (6 bases). Germline V lookup: CDR1 SGHRS, CDR2 YFSETQ. V dropped 8 bases and J dropped 2 bases, with 31 bases sitting between them. The CDR3 runs 19 residues. The full variable domain, in which reference TRBV5-1 and TRBJ1-2 provide the parts outside the CDR3, is KAGVTQTPRYLIKTRGQQVTLSCSPISGHRSVSWYQQTPGQGLQFLFEYFSETQRNKGNFPGRFSGRQFSNSRSEMNVSTLELGDSALYLCARADGPNLHREVNYGYTFGSGTRLTVV.

The chain combines TRBV30 with TRBJ2-1; 12 nucleotides agree with TRBD2. Germline V gene data show CDR1 as GTSNPN and CDR2 as SVGIG (reference sequence). After removal of 2 bases from V and 7 bases from J, the junction contained 6 bases not matched to a gene. The CDR3 spans 15 residues. Written as DNA, the CDR3 is TGTGCCTGGAGTAAGACTAGCGGGAGTCGGAATGAGCAGTTCTTC. As protein: CAWSKTSGSRNEQFF. Full variable domain (rest looked up from reference TRBV30 and TRBJ2-1): SQTIHQWPATLVQPVGSPLSLECTVEGTSNPNLYWYRQAAGRGLQLLFYSVGIGQISSEVPQNLSASRPQDRQFILSSKKLLLSDSGFYLCAWSKTSGSRNEQFFGPGTRLTVL.